The 29 T cell receptor beta chains below come from one sample, sequenced in a study. The TRBV12-4/TRBJ1-2 clonotypes were amplified using barcode primers with ligated adaptors. TCRdb called the multiplex PCR reads again in MiXCR, with one record for every CDR3 protein. This table has 1,000 to 1,500 distinct CDR3 sequences, 30% to 35% appearing once. Material: memory CD4+ T cells sorted from blood. The subset is: memory CD4+ T cells, CD4+CD45RO+CD25-. Receptors originate from a female donor with breast cancer.

The chain has TRBV12-3 or TRBV12-4 and TRBJ1-2, with 9 bases identical to TRBD1. The CDR3 is made up of 14 amino acids. V shed 5 bases and J 4 bases; nucleotides not matched to a gene: 5. The CDR3 nucleotides read TGTGCCAGCAGTCGGTCGGGACAGGGCTATGGCTACACCTTC. It specifies CASSRSGQGYGYTF.

This clonotype is termed large. The J gene is TRBJ1-2, the V gene TRBV12-3 or TRBV12-4, with D perhaps TRBD1 (6 bases). This CDR3 region has 12 residues. The V gene lost 7 bases and the J gene lost 4 bases, with 10 bases spanning the gap. The CDR3 here is CASTGASYGYTF. In DNA, the CDR3 is TGTGCCAGCACAGGGGCGAGCTATGGCTACACCTTC.

By share, this clonotype counts as large (0.1 to 1%). The CDR3 DNA sequence: TGTGCCAGCAGACTCCGGACGGTTAACTATGGCTACACCTTC. Residues: CASRLRTVNYGYTF. The chain combines TRBV12-3 or TRBV12-4 with TRBJ1-2; D remains ambiguous. CDR3 length: 14 amino acids. Deletions cut 6 bases from V and 1 base from J, with 12 bases between.

This chain connects TRBV12-3 or TRBV12-4 to TRBJ1-2, with 8 bases matching TRBD1. After removal of 6 bases from V and 2 bases from J, the junction contained 5 bases not matched to a gene. This CDR3 has 14 amino acids. The CDR3 bases are TGTGCCAGCAGGAAGACAGGGGAAAACTATGGCTACACCTTC. Amino acid sequence: CASRKTGENYGYTF.

A few counts support this clonotype. The chain has TRBV12-3 or TRBV12-4 and TRBJ1-2; the D is unclear. Trimming pared 6 bases from V and 4 bases from J, leaving 21 bases between. CDR3 length: 16 residues. Here the CDR3 reads CASSTILGGGLYGYTF. The CDR3 bases are TGTGCCAGCAGCACGATTCTAGGAGGCGGGCTCTATGGCTACACCTTC.

The chain employs TRBV12-3 or TRBV12-4 and TRBJ1-2; 9 bases match TRBD1. V was pared by 5 bases and J by 8 bases, with 12 bases of the junction left unmatched. This CDR3 has 15 residues. The CDR3 coding sequence is TGTGCCAGCAGTCCGCCAGGGACAGGGTTTGGCGGCTACACCTTC. Protein product: CASSPPGTGFGGYTF.

This clonotype is medium-sized (0.01 to 0.1%) in the sample. The chain has TRBV12-3 or TRBV12-4 and TRBJ1-2, with a weak D call TRBD1 (5 bases). V was pared by 5 bases and J by 8 bases, with 12 bases between. This CDR3 is built from 12 residues. CDR3: CASSRGPLGYTF. Here the CDR3 DNA reads TGTGCCAGCAGTAGGGGACCTCTGGGCTACACCTTC.

Within the sample, this clonotype is large. The CDR3 reads CASSVPGQNYGYTF. For the CDR3, the DNA is TGTGCCAGCAGTGTCCCGGGACAGAACTATGGCTACACCTTC. The chain combines TRBV12-3 or TRBV12-4 with TRBJ1-2; 7 bases are a match to TRBD1. The CDR3 is made up of 14 amino acids. V dropped 5 bases and J dropped 2; count of bases not matched to a gene: 5.

By share, this clonotype ranks as large. This chain joins TRBV12-3 or TRBV12-4 and TRBJ1-2; no firm D call. V lost 4 bases, J lost 5 bases, and 11 bases lay in between. This CDR3 spans 13 amino acids. The CDR3 coding sequence is TGTGCCAGCAGTTATGGCGAAGGGTATGGCTACACCTTC. Its protein product is CASSYGEGYGYTF.

The gene calls are TRBV12-3 or TRBV12-4 and TRBJ1-2; 9 bases match TRBD1. Germline trimming cut 6 bases from V and 3 bases from J; bases unmatched to any gene: 2. CDR3 size: 13 residues. The DNA of the CDR3 is TGTGCCAGCAGGCGGACAGGGGACTATGGCTACACCTTC. Translation: CASRRTGDYGYTF.

By share of the sample, this clonotype is medium-sized (0.01 to 0.1%). V and J are TRBV12-3 or TRBV12-4 and TRBJ1-2; tentative D call: TRBD1 (6 bases). The CDR3 extends over 13 amino acids. V was trimmed by 1 base and J by 8 bases, leaving 11 bases between them. CDR3 sequence (DNA): TGTGCCAGCAGTTTAGGATGGACAGCCGGCTACACCTTC. Translating gives CASSLGWTAGYTF.

By share, this clonotype ranks as large. The chain carries TRBV12-3 or TRBV12-4 and TRBJ1-2; no clear D. This CDR3 has 14 amino acids. V was trimmed by 2 bases and J by 4 bases, leaving 11 bases between them. The CDR3 DNA sequence: TGTGCCAGCAGTTTACTCCCATGGCGCTATGGCTACACCTTC. This gives the protein CASSLLPWRYGYTF.

This clonotype was detected only a few times. The chain employs TRBV12-3 or TRBV12-4 and TRBJ1-2; 7 nucleotides align to TRBD1. The CDR3 runs 13 residues. J was trimmed by 4 bases and V by 5 bases; bases with no gene match: 4. The CDR3 region is CASSLRDSYGYTF. The CDR3 region has the DNA TGTGCCAGCAGTCTTCGGGACAGCTATGGCTACACCTTC.

This clonotype was seen more than once but under ten times. V and J are TRBV12-3 or TRBV12-4 and TRBJ1-2, with 8 bases fitting TRBD1. The trim removed 4 bases at V and 2 bases at J, leaving 3 bases unmatched. CDR3 size: 14 residues. The CDR3 nucleotides read TGTGCCAGCAGTTCGACAGGGGAAAACTATGGCTACACCTTC. Its translation: CASSSTGENYGYTF.

By sample share, this clonotype is large. This chain links TRBV12-3 or TRBV12-4 with TRBJ1-2; D call uncertain. V lost 6 bases, J lost 7 bases, and 9 bases lay in between. CDR3 size: 11 residues. The CDR3 DNA reads as TGTGCCAGCAGAAGAGACTTTGGCTACACCTTC. It yields the protein CASRRDFGYTF.

By share, this clonotype ranks as large. The V and J genes are TRBV12-3 or TRBV12-4 and TRBJ1-2, with a tentative D call TRBD1 (6 bases). The CDR3 totals 14 residues. The ends were cut back, 10 bases at V and 4 bases at J, with 19 bases in the middle. CDR3 loop: CATTGLAGVYGYTF. The CDR3 nucleotides read TGTGCCACCACCGGTTTGGCAGGGGTCTATGGCTACACCTTC.

The chain is built from TRBV12-3 or TRBV12-4 and TRBJ1-2, with 9 bases identical to TRBD1. Trimming took 7 bases from V and 1 from J; bases not matched to a gene: 10. The CDR3 consists of 16 residues. CDR3 nucleotide sequence: TGTGCCAGCATCACTACCGGGACAGGGAGTAACTATGGCTACACCTTC. This sequence encodes CASITTGTGSNYGYTF.

This clonotype appeared once. The rearrangement links TRBV12-3 or TRBV12-4 to TRBJ1-2; TRBD1 aligns across 7 bases. The CDR3 runs to 14 residues. V shed 5 bases and J 4 bases; nucleotides not matched to a gene: 7. The CDR3 spells CASSVSRDSYGYTF. CDR3 nucleotide sequence: TGTGCCAGCAGTGTATCCCGGGACAGCTATGGCTACACCTTC.

This clonotype turned up a few times. V gene TRBV12-3 or TRBV12-4 combines with J gene TRBJ1-2; 8 positions match TRBD1. This CDR3 contains 15 residues. With 2 bases clipped from V and 0 bases from J, the junction kept 2 bases outside the gene matches. CDR3 amino acids: CASSLRTGPNYGYTF. For the CDR3, the DNA is TGTGCCAGCAGTTTAAGGACAGGGCCTAACTATGGCTACACCTTC.

Sample share makes this clonotype large. This chain joins TRBV12-3 or TRBV12-4 and TRBJ1-2; 9 positions agree with TRBD1. There are 15 residues in the CDR3. V dropped 5 bases and J dropped 2; count of bases not matched to a gene: 6. CDR3 nucleotide sequence: TGTGCCAGCAGTCAACCAGGGACAGGGAACTATGGCTACACCTTC. The encoded protein is CASSQPGTGNYGYTF.

V and J are TRBV12-3 or TRBV12-4 and TRBJ1-2; 7 nucleotides match TRBD1. V was pared by 5 bases and J by 6 bases, with 12 bases of the junction left unmatched. This CDR3 has 15 amino acids. In DNA, the CDR3 is TGTGCCAGCAGTCCACGGACAGGAGGGATGGATGGCTACACCTTC. Amino acids: CASSPRTGGMDGYTF.

Sample share makes this clonotype medium-sized. The chain has TRBV12-3 or TRBV12-4 and TRBJ1-2; weak D call: TRBD1 (6 bases). The CDR3 contains 14 residues. V was cut by 3 bases and J by 4 bases, with 12 bases left in between. The CDR3, as DNA: TGTGCCAGCAGTTTTCGCAGGGGAGGCTATGGCTACACCTTC. The encoded protein is CASSFRRGGYGYTF.

The V and J genes are TRBV12-3 or TRBV12-4 and TRBJ1-2, with a weak D call TRBD1 (6 bases). The CDR3 spans 14 residues. Trimming removed 6 bases from V and 2 bases from J, with 13 bases in between. The chain's CDR3 is CASSPEQGNYGYTF. Written as DNA, the CDR3 is TGTGCCAGCAGCCCGGAACAGGGAAACTATGGCTACACCTTC.

The rearrangement uses TRBV12-3 or TRBV12-4 and TRBJ1-2, with a possible D match to TRBD1 (5 bases). This CDR3 is 14 amino acids long. V lost 6 bases to trimming and J lost 4 bases, with 15 bases between them. The CDR3 protein is CASRPSGRVYGYTF. For the CDR3, the DNA is TGTGCCAGCAGACCGTCAGGGAGGGTCTATGGCTACACCTTC.

This clonotype is labeled large (0.1 to 1%). V and J are TRBV12-3 or TRBV12-4 and TRBJ1-2, with unresolved D. V dropped 2 bases and J dropped 2 bases, with 6 bases sitting between them. This CDR3 spans 13 amino acids. CDR3 sequence: CASSLSENYGYTF. The CDR3, as DNA: TGTGCCAGCAGTTTATCTGAGAACTATGGCTACACCTTC.

This clonotype is judged large. This chain joins TRBV12-3 or TRBV12-4 and TRBJ1-2; the D gene is possibly TRBD1 (6 bases). The CDR3 has 13 residues. Trimming took 5 bases from V and 4 from J, leaving 11 bases between them. The CDR3 reads CASSPGQTYGYTF. The CDR3 DNA is TGTGCCAGCAGTCCAGGACAGACCTATGGCTACACCTTC.

This clonotype is large by share. The chain carries TRBV12-3 or TRBV12-4 and TRBJ1-2, with 8 bases aligning to TRBD1. The CDR3 has 12 residues. V was clipped by 5 bases and J by 6 bases; unmatched bases: 2. CDR3 DNA: TGTGCCAGCAGTCGACAGGGGAATGGCTACACCTTC. This codes for CASSRQGNGYTF.

This clonotype is judged large. The genes are TRBV12-3 or TRBV12-4 and TRBJ1-2; D is possibly TRBD1 (5 bases). Trimming took 4 bases from V and 6 from J, leaving 9 bases between them. This CDR3 has 12 residues. The CDR3 is CASSSSGNGYTF. The CDR3 DNA follows: TGTGCCAGCAGTTCCTCAGGGAATGGCTACACCTTC.

This clonotype is large (0.1 to 1%) in the sample. The V gene is TRBV12-3 or TRBV12-4, the J gene TRBJ1-2, with 9 bases matching TRBD1. After removal of 6 bases from V and 5 bases from J, the junction contained 4 bases not matched to a gene. This CDR3 region has 13 residues. The CDR3 coding sequence is TGTGCCAGCAGACTAGGACAGGGGTATGGCTACACCTTC. It encodes CASRLGQGYGYTF.